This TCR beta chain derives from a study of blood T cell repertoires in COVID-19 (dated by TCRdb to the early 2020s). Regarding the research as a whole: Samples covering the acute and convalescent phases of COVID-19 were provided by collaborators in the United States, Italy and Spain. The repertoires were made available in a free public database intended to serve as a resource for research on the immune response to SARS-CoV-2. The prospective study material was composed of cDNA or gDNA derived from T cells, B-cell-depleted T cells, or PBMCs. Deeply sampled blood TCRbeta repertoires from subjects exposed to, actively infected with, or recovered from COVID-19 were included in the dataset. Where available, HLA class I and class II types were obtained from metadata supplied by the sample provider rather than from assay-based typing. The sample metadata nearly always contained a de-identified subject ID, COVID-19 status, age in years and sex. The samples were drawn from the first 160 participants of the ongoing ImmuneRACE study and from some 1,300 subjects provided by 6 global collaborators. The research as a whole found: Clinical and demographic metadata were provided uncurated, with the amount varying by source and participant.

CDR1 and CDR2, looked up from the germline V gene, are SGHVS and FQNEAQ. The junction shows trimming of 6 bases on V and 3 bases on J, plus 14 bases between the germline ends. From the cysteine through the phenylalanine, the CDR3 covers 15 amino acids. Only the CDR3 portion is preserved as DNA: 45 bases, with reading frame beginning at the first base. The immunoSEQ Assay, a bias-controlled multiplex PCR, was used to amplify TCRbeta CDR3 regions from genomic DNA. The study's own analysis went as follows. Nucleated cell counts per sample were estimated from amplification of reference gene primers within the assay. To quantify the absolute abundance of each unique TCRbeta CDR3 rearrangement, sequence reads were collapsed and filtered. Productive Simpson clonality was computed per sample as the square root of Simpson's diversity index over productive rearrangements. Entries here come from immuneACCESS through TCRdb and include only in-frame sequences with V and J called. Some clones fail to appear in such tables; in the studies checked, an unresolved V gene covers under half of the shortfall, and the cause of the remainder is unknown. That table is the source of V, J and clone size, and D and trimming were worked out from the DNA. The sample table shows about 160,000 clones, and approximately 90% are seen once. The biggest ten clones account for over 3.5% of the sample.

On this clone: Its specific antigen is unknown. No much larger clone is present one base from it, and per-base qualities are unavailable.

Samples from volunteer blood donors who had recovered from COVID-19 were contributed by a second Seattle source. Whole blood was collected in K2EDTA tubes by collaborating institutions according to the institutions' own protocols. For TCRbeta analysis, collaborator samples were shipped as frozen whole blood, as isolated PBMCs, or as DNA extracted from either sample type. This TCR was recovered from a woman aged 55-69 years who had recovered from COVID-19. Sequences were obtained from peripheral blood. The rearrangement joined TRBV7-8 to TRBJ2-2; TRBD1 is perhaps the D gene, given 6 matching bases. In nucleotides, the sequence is TGTGCCAGCAGGGGTACAGGGTTGGACACCGGGGAGCTGTTTTTT. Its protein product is CASRGTGLDTGELFF.